These 5 T cell receptor beta chains were sequenced from one sample in a study of T-cell reconstitution after alpha-beta-depleted transplantation in children. Preparing the TCRbeta library involved the use of unique molecular identifiers. Each CDR3 protein is one row after TCRdb ran MiXCR on the PCR reads. The sample lists 500,000 or so distinct CDR3 sequences; over 10% were seen once. This specimen consisted of PBMCs, mostly from graft donor cells, obtained 180 days after TCRalphabeta/CD19-depleted stem cell transplant. Every receptor here comes from a female patient aged 2-15 years who had a stem cell transplant for aplastic anemia, so the T cells may come from the graft donor.

The CDR3, as DNA: TGTGCCAGCTCCCACCGGGAATTCTCCTACAATGAGCAGTTCTTC. Protein: CASSHREFSYNEQFF. The V call is TRBV28, the J call TRBJ2-1, with a weak D call TRBD2 (5 bases). Trimming shortened V by 8 bases and J by 0 bases, and 14 bases separated the two germline ends. The V gene's germline CDR1 is MDHEN and CDR2 SYDVKM. The CDR3 sequence is 15 residues long.

The J gene is TRBJ2-2, the V gene TRBV25-1; no reliable D call. The CDR3 is 14 amino acids. The V end lost 0 bases, the J end lost 4 bases, and 6 bases lay between the germline ends. Germline V gene lookup returns CDR1 MGHDK and CDR2 SYGVNS. CDR3 DNA: TGTGCCAGCAGTGAATATACCCTCACCGGGGAGCTGTTTTTT. Translating gives CASSEYTLTGELFF.

The DNA of the CDR3 is TGTGCCAGCTCACCATTAGGGTCACCGAGTAACACCGGGGAGCTGTTTTTT. This codes for CASSPLGSPSNTGELFF. This sequence joins TRBV18 and TRBJ2-2; no definite D call. This CDR3 is built from 17 residues. The germline CDR1 and CDR2 sequences are KGHSH and LQKENI. V lost 2 bases to trimming and J lost 2 bases, with 15 bases between them.

This clonotype turned up a few times. This chain connects TRBV28 to TRBJ2-1; D unresolved. Germline loops: CDR1 MDHEN, CDR2 SYDVKM. V lost 5 bases, J lost 8 bases, and 16 bases lay in between. The CDR3 consists of 14 residues. CDR3 protein: CASSASWRQDEQFF. The CDR3 coding sequence is TGTGCCAGCAGTGCCAGCTGGCGGCAGGATGAGCAGTTCTTC.

The table lists this clonotype with a few counts. The chain links TRBV10-3 to TRBJ1-5; D unresolved. Trimming took off 0 bases at V and 2 bases at J, with 14 bases between the two ends. The germline gives CDR1 ENHRY, CDR2 SYGVKD. The CDR3 runs 17 residues. The CDR3 here is CAISESTLGPGNQPQHF. In DNA, the CDR3 is TGTGCCATCAGTGAGTCGACGTTGGGCCCGGGCAATCAGCCCCAGCATTTT.